One sample yielded the 23 T cell receptor beta chains listed below, sequenced in a study of blood T cell repertoires in COVID-19. Clones were read by immunoSEQ multiplex PCR, and TCRdb kept only the in-frame ones, dropping some. Of about 130,000 clones listed, approximately 85% are singletons. Sequenced material: peripheral blood. These receptors were obtained from a human donor in a cohort sampled during active COVID-19.

This clone was detected only a few times. The gene calls are TRBV30 and TRBJ2-7; perhaps TRBD2 as D (5 bases). Trimming removed 6 bases from V and 0 bases from J, with 12 bases in between. The germline V gene has CDR1 GTSNPN and CDR2 SVGIG (reference sequence). This CDR3 is 13 amino acids long. The CDR3 DNA follows: TGTGCCTGCTCGGTCGGGGTCTCCTACGAGCAGTACGTC. It translates to CACSVGVSYEQYV.

The chain uses TRBV6-5 and TRBJ2-3; D uncertain. The CDR3 runs to 12 residues. Deletions cut 2 bases from V and 6 bases from J, with 6 bases between. Germline V CDR1 and CDR2: MNHEY, SVGAGI. CDR3 amino acids: CASSYLGDTQYF. The DNA for the CDR3 is TGTGCCAGCAGTTACCTCGGGGATACGCAGTATTTT.

This chain uses TRBV20-1 with TRBJ1-1, with D possibly matching TRBD1 (5 bases). CDR3 size: 11 residues. Germline CDR1 is DFQATT and CDR2 is SNEGSKA (reference sequence). The V and J ends lost 3 bases and 11 bases respectively, with 13 bases between them. CDR3 protein: CSASLAGRAFF. The CDR3 DNA sequence: TGCAGTGCTAGTCTGGCAGGGAGGGCTTTCTTT.

This clone has just one count. The gene calls are TRBV7-9 and TRBJ2-2; 7 bases align to TRBD1. From germline, CDR1 is SEHNR and CDR2 FQNEAQ (reference sequence). Trimming cost V 7 bases and J 0 bases; bases outside gene matches: 5. The CDR3 runs 15 residues. CDR3 nucleotides: TGTGCCAGCACCACAGGGGCTCCGAACACCGGGGAGCTGTTTTTT. Translation: CASTTGAPNTGELFF. Complete variable domain (other parts from reference TRBV7-9 and TRBJ2-2): DTGVSQNPRHKITKRGQNVTFRCDPISEHNRLYWYRQTLGQGPEFLTYFQNEAQLEKSRLLSDRFSAERPKGSFSTLEIQRTEQGDSAMYLCASTTGAPNTGELFFGEGSRLTVL.

The chain has TRBV27 and TRBJ1-1, with 12 nucleotides matching TRBD1. CDR1 is MNHEY and CDR2 is SMNVEV in the germline V gene (reference sequence). Trimming took 0 bases from V and 6 from J; bases not matched to a gene: 5. CDR3 length equals 16 residues. CDR3 residues: CASSLSGQGATSEAFF. CDR3 coding DNA: TGTGCCAGCAGTTTATCGGGACAGGGGGCGACATCTGAAGCTTTCTTT.

J is TRBJ2-5 and V is TRBV7-2; D call uncertain. Germline V lookup: CDR1 SGHTA, CDR2 FQGNSA. This CDR3 is built from 12 residues. The ends were cut back, 5 bases at V and 6 bases at J, with 10 bases in the middle. The CDR3 bases are TGTGCCAGCAGCCGACACGGAAAGACCCAGTACTTC. It specifies CASSRHGKTQYF.

As for this clone: One end of the junction fails to match germline, which may point to a read error. The chain couples TRBV6-1 to TRBJ1-1; no clear D. Germline loops: CDR1 MNHNS, CDR2 SASEGT. The CDR3 runs to 16 residues. The CDR3 here is CASIEDRIASYTEAFF. CDR3 sequence (DNA): TGTGCCAGCATTGAAGACCGAATAGCTTCCTACACTGAAGCTTTCTTT.

The chain employs TRBV4-1 and TRBJ1-1, with no clear D. V shed 1 base and J shed 1 base, with 10 bases lying between them. Germline V CDR1 and CDR2: MGHRA, YSYEKL. The CDR3 has 15 amino acids. The CDR3: CASSQVLEGNTEAFF. As DNA, the CDR3 is TGCGCCAGCAGCCAAGTTCTTGAGGGGAACACTGAAGCTTTCTTT.

The chain carries TRBV18 and TRBJ2-3, with D possibly TRBD1 on 5 matching bases. V lost 6 bases and J lost 2, with 15 bases in between. Germline CDR1 is KGHSH and CDR2 is LQKENI. The CDR3 spans 15 residues. The CDR3 DNA follows: TGTGCCAGCTCTTCAGGGTTGTCGGCCACAGATACGCAGTATTTT. Translation gives CASSSGLSATDTQYF.

The V and J genes are TRBV19 and TRBJ1-1; tentatively, D is TRBD1 (6 bases). Per the germline V gene, CDR1 is LNHDA and CDR2 is SQIVND (reference sequence). The CDR3 consists of 13 residues. Trimming pared 5 bases from V and 6 bases from J, leaving 13 bases between. CDR3 sequence: CASSGGGRAEAFF. In DNA, the CDR3 is TGTGCCAGTAGTGGGGGCGGTAGAGCTGAAGCTTTCTTT.

CDR3: CASSLDGGGTYNEQFF. The CDR3 DNA is TGTGCCAGCAGCTTAGACGGGGGAGGAACCTACAATGAGCAGTTCTTC. The chain is built from TRBV7-2 and TRBJ2-1; a weak D match, TRBD2 (6 bases). V shed 1 base and J shed 2 bases, with 12 bases lying between them. The CDR3 has 16 residues. Per the germline V gene, CDR1 is SGHTA and CDR2 is FQGNSA.

The genes are TRBV20-1 and TRBJ1-1, with D possibly matching TRBD1 (5 bases). V shed 3 bases and J shed 1 base, with 12 bases lying between them. Germline values: CDR1 DFQATT, CDR2 SNEGSKA (reference sequence). This CDR3 is 14 amino acids long. The CDR3 DNA is TGCAGTGCTAGTTGGAGGGGAAAGAACACTGAAGCTTTCTTT. It specifies CSASWRGKNTEAFF.

The rearrangement links TRBV27 to TRBJ1-1; a possible D gene is TRBD1 (5 bases). V was cut by 2 bases and J by 7 bases, with 14 bases left in between. The germline V gene encodes CDR1 MNHEY and CDR2 SMNVEV (reference sequence). CDR3 length: 14 residues. The CDR3 region has the DNA TGTGCCAGCAGTTTAAGCGGGGGGATGAATGAAGCTTTCTTT. This encodes CASSLSGGMNEAFF.

The CDR3 region has the DNA TGTGCCACCAGTGATCCTCGCGGGCCCTACACTGGCTACACCTTC. Translating gives CATSDPRGPYTGYTF. The chain has TRBV24-1 and TRBJ1-2; D is unclear. Germline loops: CDR1 KGHDR, CDR2 SFDVKD. This CDR3 is built from 15 residues. The V and J ends lost 3 bases and 7 bases respectively, with 17 bases between them.

The genes are TRBV9 and TRBJ1-6; 9 bases are a match to TRBD1. Germline V gene lookup returns CDR1 SGDLS and CDR2 YYNGEE. Trimming at V came to 8 bases and at J to 10 bases, leaving 13 bases not matched to a gene. This CDR3 region has 15 residues. CDR3 coding DNA: TGTGCCAGTACTACCACAGGGGGCGCGGGATCACCCCTCCACTTT. It yields the protein CASTTTGGAGSPLHF.

The chain couples TRBV5-5 to TRBJ2-7; 9 positions agree with TRBD2. Germline CDR1 reads SGHKS; CDR2 reads YYEKEE (reference sequence). V dropped 7 bases and J dropped 2; count of bases not matched to a gene: 13. The CDR3 spans 16 residues. Here the CDR3 DNA reads TGTGCCAGCGGCCCCGCTGTGGCGGGGGGGACCTACGAGCAGTACTTC. Protein product: CASGPAVAGGTYEQYF.

This clone was counted between two and nine times. The rearrangement links TRBV6-2 or TRBV6-3 to TRBJ2-7; 11 bases fit TRBD1. Germline lookup yields CDR1 MNHEY and CDR2 SVGEGT. The CDR3 runs to 14 residues. V gave up 6 bases and J gave up 4 bases; unmatched junction bases: 5. CDR3 nucleotide sequence: TGTGCCAGCAGCGGACAGGGGGCGCGGTACGAGCAGTACTTC. This translates into CASSGQGARYEQYF.

The V and J genes are TRBV5-6 and TRBJ1-2; unclear D gene. V gave up 1 base and J gave up 5 bases, with 9 bases separating them. This CDR3 region has 13 residues. CDR1 and CDR2 from the germline V gene are SGHDT and YYEEEE. The CDR3: CASSLSRLYGYTF. The CDR3 nucleotides are TGTGCCAGCAGCTTGTCCAGGTTATATGGCTACACCTTC.

V is TRBV11-2 and J is TRBJ1-4; no firm D call. The CDR3 loop spans 14 amino acids. Germline values: CDR1 SGHAT, CDR2 FQNNGV. Trimming took 7 bases from V and 4 from J, leaving 13 bases between them. CDR3 region: CASTTRVDNEKLFF. CDR3 in DNA: TGTGCCAGCACCACCCGGGTCGATAATGAAAAACTGTTTTTT.

V usage is TRBV5-4 and J usage is TRBJ2-7, with 7 nucleotides matching TRBD1. V dropped 9 bases and J dropped 2; count of bases not matched to a gene: 8. Germline V CDR1 and CDR2: SGHNT, YYREEE (reference sequence). The CDR3 spans 13 residues. The CDR3 DNA reads TGTGCCACCTCGGGACAGTTGACCTACGAGCAGTACTTC. Its protein is CATSGQLTYEQYF.

The V gene is TRBV28, the J gene TRBJ1-2; tentative D call: TRBD1 (5 bases). Germline V CDR1 and CDR2: MDHEN, SYDVKM. The ends were cut back, 4 bases at V and 8 bases at J, with 11 bases in the middle. The CDR3 extends over 12 amino acids. The CDR3 sequence: CASSYQGRGYTF. CDR3 sequence (DNA): TGTGCCAGCAGTTATCAGGGTCGGGGCTACACCTTC.

The chain carries TRBV7-2 and TRBJ2-6; 8 bases are a match to TRBD1. The junction had 10 bases not matched to a gene; V was cut back by 5 bases and J by 4 bases. Per germline, CDR1 SGHTA and CDR2 FQGNSA. This CDR3 has 17 amino acids. CDR3 nucleotides: TGTGCCAGCAGCCCTGGACAGGGTTTCGCCGGGGCCAACGTCCTGACTTTC. Encoded protein: CASSPGQGFAGANVLTF.

A single count supports this clone. The chain links TRBV7-2 to TRBJ1-5; D possibly corresponds to TRBD1 (6 bases). The CDR3 is 15 amino acids. Trimming left V 0 bases short and J 3 bases short, with 9 bases between. Germline V gene data show CDR1 as SGHTA and CDR2 as FQGNSA. The CDR3 here is CASSLAGTNNQPQHF. CDR3 nucleotide sequence: TGTGCCAGCAGCTTAGCCGGGACAAACAATCAGCCCCAGCATTTT.